Below, 16 T cell receptor beta chains from the same sample are listed, as sequenced in a study of T-cell reconstitution after alpha-beta-depleted transplantation in children. General study points: Two months or so post-transplant, alpha-beta T cells reportedly derived from several hundred expanded graft clones.

Antigens of these TCRs are unknown. The authors prepared the TCRbeta library with unique molecular identifiers. TCRdb ran MiXCR on the PCR reads and lists one entry per CDR3 protein. The table records approximately 34,000 distinct CDR3 sequences, roughly 6.7% of them present only once. The sequenced sample was peripheral blood, obtained 60 days after TCRalphabeta/CD19-depleted stem cell transplant. The receptor source for this set is a child in the first two years of life who had a stem cell transplant for acute myeloid leukemia, so the T cells may come from the graft donor.

The sample holds many counts of this clonotype. The CDR3 loop is CAWRMGIYGYTF. DNA for the CDR3: TGTGCCTGGAGGATGGGAATCTATGGCTACACCTTC. The V and J genes are TRBV30 and TRBJ1-2; the D is unclear. The V gene lost 3 bases and the J gene lost 4 bases, with 9 bases spanning the gap. CDR3 length: 12 amino acids. Germline CDR1 GTSNPN, CDR2 SVGIG (reference sequence).

This clonotype was seen repeatedly, ten times or more. V is TRBV4-3 and J is TRBJ2-7; D is uncertain. V dropped 4 bases and J dropped 2 bases, with 24 bases sitting between them. This CDR3 is built from 18 residues. CDR1 and CDR2 from the germline V gene are LGHNA and YSLEER. CDR3 in amino acids: CASSPTLLPMGLAYEQYF. CDR3 in DNA: TGCGCCAGCAGCCCAACCCTCCTGCCGATGGGGTTGGCCTACGAGCAGTACTTC.

This clonotype was seen at least ten times. V is TRBV7-9 and J is TRBJ2-2; maybe TRBD2 (5 bases). Germline CDR1 SEHNR, CDR2 FQNEAQ (reference sequence). This CDR3 is 15 amino acids long. The V end was cut by 5 bases, the J end by 2 bases, with 12 bases between. The CDR3: CASSPRLSNTGELFF. The CDR3 bases are TGTGCCAGCAGCCCCCGACTAAGCAACACCGGGGAGCTGTTTTTT.

Ten or more counts support this clonotype. The rearrangement joins TRBV7-6 to TRBJ2-3; TRBD2 aligns across 13 bases. The ends lost 1 base at V and 3 bases at J; junction bases unmatched: 10. This CDR3 contains 19 residues. From germline, CDR1 is SGHVS and CDR2 FNYEAQ. DNA for the CDR3: TGTGCCAGCAGCTTAGTAGGTACTAGCGGGAGGGCCAAGACAGATACGCAGTATTTT. It encodes CASSLVGTSGRAKTDTQYF.

This clonotype has at least ten counts. The gene calls are TRBV29-1 and TRBJ2-7; D possibly corresponds to TRBD2 (7 bases). The CDR3 extends over 12 amino acids. The germline gives CDR1 SQVTM, CDR2 ANQGSEA. Trimming took off 6 bases at V and 2 bases at J, with 11 bases between the two ends. As DNA, the CDR3 is TGCAGCGTGGGGGGGGCGGCCTACGAGCAGTACTTC. Protein sequence: CSVGGAAYEQYF.

At least ten counts were recorded for this clonotype. The rearrangement links TRBV4-1 to TRBJ2-7; possibly TRBD1 for D (5 bases). The CDR3 loop spans 14 amino acids. The germline gives CDR1 MGHRA, CDR2 YSYEKL. The germline V and J ends were trimmed by 4 bases and 3 bases, with 13 bases remaining between them. The CDR3 DNA follows: TGCGCCAGCAGCCCCCGGCAGGGAAGCTACGAGCAGTACTTC. It encodes CASSPRQGSYEQYF.

This clonotype was picked up many times. The V call is TRBV9, the J call TRBJ2-5; no firm D call. Looked up from germline, CDR1 is SGDLS and CDR2 is YYNGEE. Deletions cut 1 base from V and 5 bases from J, with 12 bases between. The CDR3 totals 14 residues. CDR3 protein: CASSVTPRLETQYF. The CDR3 DNA follows: TGTGCCAGCAGCGTAACCCCCCGTCTGGAGACCCAGTACTTC.

This sequence joins TRBV7-9 and TRBJ2-4; possible D gene TRBD1, 5 bases. From germline, CDR1 is SEHNR and CDR2 FQNEAQ (reference sequence). CDR3 size: 16 residues. Trimming took off 2 bases at V and 0 bases at J, with 11 bases between the two ends. The CDR3 region is CASSLTGKLAKNIQYF. Here the CDR3 DNA reads TGTGCCAGCAGCTTAACAGGAAAACTAGCCAAAAACATTCAGTACTTC. Drawing the rest from reference TRBV7-9 and TRBJ2-4, the complete variable domain is DTGVSQNPRHKITKRGQNVTFRCDPISEHNRLYWYRQTLGQGPEFLTYFQNEAQLEKSRLLSDRFSAERPKGSFSTLEIQRTEQGDSAMYLCASSLTGKLAKNIQYFGAGTRLSVL.

Ten or more counts support this clonotype. CDR3 amino acids: CASSHGTSGRGTDTQYF. The CDR3 DNA is TGTGCCAGCAGCCACGGGACTAGCGGTCGAGGTACAGATACGCAGTATTTT. The chain is built from TRBV7-9 and TRBJ2-3; TRBD2 agrees at 11 bases. After removal of 5 bases from V and 3 bases from J, the junction contained 10 bases not matched to a gene. The CDR3 runs to 17 residues. Germline CDR1 reads SEHNR; CDR2 reads FQNEAQ (reference sequence).

This clonotype was counted ten times or more. This sequence joins TRBV7-2 and TRBJ2-7, with TRBD1 matching 10 bases. Germline V gene lookup returns CDR1 SGHTA and CDR2 FQGNSA. With 5 bases clipped from V and 3 bases from J, the junction kept 10 bases outside the gene matches. The CDR3 is 16 residues long. DNA for the CDR3: TGTGCCAGCAGCCCTACCTCGGGACAGGGGTTCTACGAGCAGTACTTC. Translated: CASSPTSGQGFYEQYF. The full variable domain, with the rest looked up from reference TRBV7-2 and TRBJ2-7, is GAGVSQSPSNKVTEKGKDVELRCDPISGHTALYWYRQSLGQGLEFLIYFQGNSAPDKSGLPSDRFSAERTGGSVSTLTIQRTQQEDSAVYLCASSPTSGQGFYEQYFGPGTRLTVT.

This clonotype occurred many times. This chain links TRBV7-9 with TRBJ2-7, with D possibly being TRBD1 (6 bases). Per the germline V gene, CDR1 is SEHNR and CDR2 is FQNEAQ (reference sequence). The CDR3 runs 14 residues. Trimming took off 4 bases at V and 2 bases at J, with 12 bases between the two ends. CDR3 DNA sequence: TGTGCCAGCAGCTCCGGGACACTTCCCTACGAGCAGTACTTC. Its protein is CASSSGTLPYEQYF. The whole variable domain, remainder taken from reference TRBV7-9 and TRBJ2-7, is DTGVSQNPRHKITKRGQNVTFRCDPISEHNRLYWYRQTLGQGPEFLTYFQNEAQLEKSRLLSDRFSAERPKGSFSTLEIQRTEQGDSAMYLCASSSGTLPYEQYFGPGTRLTVT.

This clonotype was seen many times. The chain uses TRBV7-3 and TRBJ2-7, with D unresolved. This CDR3 comprises 15 residues. Germline V gives CDR1 SGHTA, CDR2 FQGTGA. V shed 3 bases and J shed 3 bases, with 15 bases lying between them. CDR3 sequence: CASSFYPASFYEQYF. CDR3 nucleotide sequence: TGTGCCAGCAGCTTTTATCCAGCGAGTTTCTACGAGCAGTACTTC. Drawing the rest from reference TRBV7-3 and TRBJ2-7, the complete variable domain is GAGVSQTPSNKVTEKGKYVELRCDPISGHTALYWYRQSLGQGPEFLIYFQGTGAADDSGLPNDRFFAVRPEGSVSTLKIQRTERGDSAVYLCASSFYPASFYEQYFGPGTRLTVT.

J is TRBJ2-1 and V is TRBV7-2; 8 bases map to TRBD1. Germline values: CDR1 SGHTA, CDR2 FQGNSA. J gave up 6 bases and V 0 bases, and 7 bases lay outside the gene matches. The CDR3 has 16 residues. Here the CDR3 DNA reads TGTGCCAGCAGCTTAGCTCCCCCCGACAGGGGCAATGAGCAGTTCTTC. Protein product: CASSLAPPDRGNEQFF.

The chain recombines TRBV2 with TRBJ2-7; 7 nucleotides agree with TRBD1. V gave up 5 bases and J gave up 1 base; unmatched junction bases: 5. The CDR3 totals 14 residues. CDR1 SNHLY and CDR2 FYNNEI come from the germline V gene. The CDR3 bases are TGTGCCAGCAGTTACCGGGACAGTTCCTACGAGCAGTACTTC. This gives the protein CASSYRDSSYEQYF.

At least ten counts were recorded for this clonotype. The chain recombines TRBV7-9 with TRBJ2-7; possible D gene TRBD2, 6 bases. Trimming removed 4 bases from V and 7 bases from J, with 8 bases in between. Looked up from germline, CDR1 is SEHNR and CDR2 is FQNEAQ (reference sequence). The length of the CDR3 is 11 residues. In DNA form, the CDR3 reads TGTGCCAGCAGCTGGGGGGTGGAGCAGTACTTC. It specifies CASSWGVEQYF.

This clonotype occurred many times. The chain combines TRBV5-1 with TRBJ1-1; 7 positions match TRBD1. V dropped 4 bases and J dropped 1; count of bases not matched to a gene: 7. The CDR3 length is 15 residues. Per germline, CDR1 SGHRS and CDR2 YFSETQ. The CDR3 region has the DNA TGCGCCAGCAGCATCCAGGGGGACCCGAACACTGAAGCTTTCTTT. Encoded protein: CASSIQGDPNTEAFF.